Following are 25 T cell receptor beta chains from one sample sequenced in a study of T and B cells in COVID-19 patients. From blood, roughly 220-550 ng of genomic DNA served as TRB template. TRB rearrangements were amplified by multiplex PCR with BIOMED2 TRB-A/B primers. TCRdb re-derived calls from the multiplex PCR reads in MiXCR, one entry per CDR3 protein. Of under 5,000 distinct CDR3 sequences in the sample, less than 30% were seen once. The source material was blood. The receptors derive from a human donor with active COVID-19.

To note about this clonotype: Since a much larger clone is just one base distant, this may be a read error. The rearrangement links TRBV19 to TRBJ1-1; D is unresolved. Germline V gene lookup returns CDR1 LNHDA and CDR2 SQIVND (reference sequence). CDR3 length: 12 residues. The V end was cut by 5 bases, the J end by 9 bases, with 13 bases between. The CDR3: CASSPSDIQAFF. The CDR3 bases are TGTGCCAGTAGTCCTTCAGACATACAAGCTTTCTTT.

This clonotype was counted between two and nine times. The DNA for the CDR3 is TGTGCCAGCAGGTGGGCTAGCGGGAGCGAGCAGTACTTC. Its protein product is CASRWASGSEQYF. The chain has TRBV7-2 and TRBJ2-7, with 10 bases that match TRBD2. This CDR3 is built from 13 residues. With V trimmed by 6 bases and J by 6 bases, 5 bases remained unmatched. The germline V gene has CDR1 SGHTA and CDR2 FQGNSA.

The gene calls are TRBV7-2 and TRBJ1-2; D might be TRBD1 (5 bases). CDR3 size: 15 residues. V lost 5 bases and J lost 2, with 15 bases in between. Germline V gene lookup returns CDR1 SGHTA and CDR2 FQGNSA. CDR3 residues: CASSPTGGGNYGYTF. CDR3 nucleotides: TGTGCCAGCAGCCCGACGGGGGGAGGGAACTATGGCTACACCTTC.

By sample fraction, this clonotype is medium-sized (0.01 to 0.1%). V and J are TRBV5-8 and TRBJ2-7; weak D call: TRBD1 (5 bases). CDR1 and CDR2 from the germline V gene are SGHTS and YDEGEE. The CDR3 runs to 12 residues. V was pared by 5 bases and J by 6 bases, with 12 bases between. CDR3 loop: CASRLRGSEQYF. The CDR3 nucleotides are TGTGCCAGCAGATTAAGGGGCAGCGAGCAGTACTTC.

This clonotype is medium-sized by share. This rearrangement joins TRBV6-2 or TRBV6-3 to TRBJ1-4; D gene uncertain. Trimming took off 5 bases at V and 0 bases at J, with 1 base between the two ends. The CDR3 runs to 12 residues. Germline V lookup: CDR1 MNHEY, CDR2 SVGEGT. The CDR3 protein is CASSPTNEKLFF. For the CDR3, the DNA is TGTGCCAGCAGTCCAACTAATGAAAAACTGTTTTTT.

This clonotype is labeled large. The chain couples TRBV30 to TRBJ1-4, with D perhaps matching TRBD1 (5 bases). The CDR3 totals 11 residues. Germline V lookup: CDR1 GTSNPN, CDR2 SVGIG (reference sequence). Trimming took off 0 bases at V and 10 bases at J, with 6 bases between the two ends. The CDR3 spells CAWSVGRKLFF. The CDR3 nucleotides are TGTGCCTGGAGTGTGGGACGAAAACTGTTTTTT.

As regards this clonotype: Possible read error: a much larger clone is one base away. J is TRBJ1-1 and V is TRBV18; 8 nucleotides align to TRBD1. Germline CDR1 KGHSH, CDR2 LQKENI. CDR3 length equals 14 residues. J gave up 1 base and V 3 bases, and 1 base lay outside the gene matches. CDR3 amino acids: CASSPGTGNTEAFF. The CDR3 region has the DNA TGTGCCAGCTCACCGGGGACAGGGAACACTGAAGCTTTCTTT.

This clonotype is classed as medium-sized. V usage is TRBV12-3 or TRBV12-4 and J usage is TRBJ2-1, with 7 bases matching TRBD1. V trimming: 5 bases; J trimming: 4 bases; junction bases outside the gene matches: 2. This CDR3 spans 13 amino acids. CDR3 in DNA: TGTGCCAGCAGTGGGGACAGATACAATGAGCAGTTCTTC. Its protein is CASSGDRYNEQFF.

V and J are TRBV28 and TRBJ2-7; D may be TRBD1 (6 bases). The ends were cut back, 6 bases at V and 5 bases at J, with 14 bases in the middle. Germline loops: CDR1 MDHEN, CDR2 SYDVKM. This CDR3 region has 13 residues. In nucleotides, the CDR3 is TGTGCCAGCAGGAACAGGGCGTCGAACGAGCAGTACTTC. This gives the protein CASRNRASNEQYF.

The rearrangement joins TRBV12-3 or TRBV12-4 to TRBJ1-5; D is undetermined. The germline V and J ends were trimmed by 2 bases and 0 bases, with 5 bases remaining between them. The CDR3 is 14 residues long. In DNA form, the CDR3 reads TGTGCCAGCAGTTTACGCGTTAGCAATCAGCCCCAGCATTTT. Residues: CASSLRVSNQPQHF.

The chain recombines TRBV6-2 or TRBV6-3 with TRBJ1-4; 7 bases agree with TRBD1. CDR3 length equals 15 residues. The V segment lost 4 bases and the J segment 4 bases; nucleotides outside the gene matches: 6. The V gene's germline CDR1 is MNHEY and CDR2 SVGEGT. CDR3 residues: CASSFPGQRNEKLFF. Here the CDR3 DNA reads TGTGCCAGCAGTTTCCCGGGACAGCGTAATGAAAAACTGTTTTTT.

This clonotype qualifies as medium-sized. For the CDR3, the DNA is TGTGCCAGCAGCTTGGGTGCCCTCTCTGGGGCCAACGTCCTGACTTTC. Translated, it gives CASSLGALSGANVLTF. This chain uses TRBV5-6 with TRBJ2-6; D is undetermined. V was cut by 0 bases and J by 0 bases, with 7 bases left in between. This CDR3 region has 16 residues. Germline values: CDR1 SGHDT, CDR2 YYEEEE. The complete variable domain, with remaining parts taken from reference TRBV5-6 and TRBJ2-6, reads DAGVTQSPTHLIKTRGQQVTLRCSPKSGHDTVSWYQQALGQGPQFIFQYYEEEERQRGNFPDRFSGHQFPNYSSELNVNALLLGDSALYLCASSLGALSGANVLTFGAGSRLTVL.

This clonotype appeared a few times. The CDR3 spells CASSPPGDRGYGYTF. The CDR3 nucleotides are TGTGCCAGCAGCCCACCTGGGGATCGCGGCTATGGCTACACCTTC. The chain carries TRBV14 and TRBJ1-2; no clear D gene. The V end lost 4 bases, the J end lost 4 bases, and 16 bases lay between the germline ends. CDR3 size: 15 residues. Germline V CDR1 and CDR2: SGHDN, FVKESK. The full variable domain, rest sourced from reference TRBV14 and TRBJ1-2, is EAGVTQFPSHSVIEKGQTVTLRCDPISGHDNLYWYRRVMGKEIKFLLHFVKESKQDESGMPNNRFLAERTGGTYSTLKVQPAELEDSGVYFCASSPPGDRGYGYTFGSGTRLTVV.

This clonotype is judged medium-sized (0.01 to 0.1%). CDR3 amino acids: CASSLRGHTGELFF. Here the CDR3 DNA reads TGTGCCAGCAGTTTAAGGGGGCACACCGGGGAGCTGTTTTTT. The chain employs TRBV12-3 or TRBV12-4 and TRBJ2-2; 7 nucleotides agree with TRBD1. The CDR3 consists of 14 residues. Trimming took 2 bases from V and 3 from J; bases not matched to a gene: 0.

This clonotype was seen more than once but under ten times. The genes are TRBV18 and TRBJ2-5; 8 bases fit TRBD2. Germline V lookup: CDR1 KGHSH, CDR2 LQKENI. This CDR3 is 13 amino acids long. Trimming at V came to 3 bases and at J to 5 bases, leaving 2 bases not matched to a gene. CDR3 coding DNA: TGTGCCAGCTCACCCCAGCGGGAGGAGACCCAGTACTTC. Protein: CASSPQREETQYF.

On this clonotype itself: Germline is not matched at one junction end, which may reflect a read error. The chain couples TRBV4-2 to TRBJ1-2; 11 bases map to TRBD1. Germline assignment: CDR1 LGHNA and CDR2 YNFKEQ. This CDR3 comprises 14 residues. The CDR3 reads CASTHPEGQGVPFF. Here the CDR3 DNA reads TGTGCCAGCACCCACCCGGAGGGACAGGGGGTACCCTTCTTC.

J is TRBJ2-7 and V is TRBV5-1; 7 bases agree with TRBD1. The junction had 12 bases not matched to a gene; V was cut back by 3 bases and J by 6 bases. CDR1 is SGHRS, CDR2 YFSETQ, per germline. This CDR3 has 15 residues. The CDR3 nucleotides are TGCGCCAGCAGCTCACAGGGGCCCCCGGTTGGCGAGCAGTACTTC. This gives the protein CASSSQGPPVGEQYF. The whole variable domain, remainder taken from reference TRBV5-1 and TRBJ2-7, is KAGVTQTPRYLIKTRGQQVTLSCSPISGHRSVSWYQQTPGQGLQFLFEYFSETQRNKGNFPGRFSGRQFSNSRSEMNVSTLELGDSALYLCASSSQGPPVGEQYFGPGTRLTVT.

This clonotype was seen more than once but under ten times. The V gene is TRBV7-3, the J gene TRBJ2-5; D is unresolved. CDR3 size: 13 residues. V shed 2 bases and J shed 6 bases, with 10 bases lying between them. Per the germline V gene, CDR1 is SGHTA and CDR2 is FQGTGA. As DNA, the CDR3 is TGTGCCAGCAGCTTATCTCGCGACAAGACCCAGTACTTC. Protein product: CASSLSRDKTQYF.

CDR3 DNA: TGTGCCAGCAGGGACAGGGGGGACTACGAGCAGTACTTC. Translation gives CASRDRGDYEQYF. The chain recombines TRBV14 with TRBJ2-7; 10 nucleotides align to TRBD1. Germline loops: CDR1 SGHDN, CDR2 FVKESK. The length of the CDR3 is 13 residues. V lost 6 bases to trimming and J lost 3 bases; unmatched junction nucleotides: 2.

By its share, this clonotype is medium-sized. This chain uses TRBV5-4 with TRBJ2-3; no definite D call. Germline lookup yields CDR1 SGHNT and CDR2 YYREEE (reference sequence). Trimming took 4 bases from V and 0 from J, leaving 15 bases between them. The CDR3 runs 16 residues. The CDR3 nucleotides read TGTGCCAGCAGCCCCGCCCGGGCCGGAAGCACAGATACGCAGTATTTT. It codes for CASSPARAGSTDTQYF. Full variable domain (missing parts from reference TRBV5-4 and TRBJ2-3): ETGVTQSPTHLIKTRGQQVTLRCSSQSGHNTVSWYQQALGQGPQFIFQYYREEENGRGNFPPRFSGLQFPNYSSELNVNALELDDSALYLCASSPARAGSTDTQYFGPGTRLTVL.

The gene calls are TRBV2 and TRBJ2-5, with TRBD2 identical over 13 bases. V lost 4 bases, J lost 7 bases, and 9 bases stayed unmatched. Germline CDR1 SNHLY, CDR2 FYNNEI. The CDR3 is made up of 16 amino acids. CDR3 DNA sequence: TGTGCCAGCAGTGCTAGGACTAGCGGGAGTACCGGGACCCAGTACTTC. Residues: CASSARTSGSTGTQYF.

Judged by abundance, this clonotype is medium-sized. V is TRBV6-6 and J is TRBJ2-1; D remains unclear. Germline values: CDR1 MNHNY, CDR2 SVGAGI (reference sequence). CDR3 length: 12 residues. Deletions cut 6 bases from V and 4 bases from J, with 7 bases between. The CDR3 region is CASSPVYNEQFF. The CDR3 DNA sequence: TGTGCCAGCAGCCCCGTATACAATGAGCAGTTCTTC.

This sequence joins TRBV11-2 and TRBJ1-6; TRBD1 matches at 8 bases. The CDR3 totals 17 residues. Looked up from germline, CDR1 is SGHAT and CDR2 is FQNNGV. J gave up 2 bases and V 4 bases, and 7 bases lay outside the gene matches. In DNA form, the CDR3 reads TGTGCCAGCAGCTCGAGGACAGGGAACACCTATAATTCACCCCTCCACTTT. Amino acids: CASSSRTGNTYNSPLHF.

The chain carries TRBV29-1 and TRBJ2-3; 11 bases line up with TRBD1. CDR1 is SQVTM, CDR2 ANQGSEA, per germline. The CDR3 has 14 residues. J lost 5 bases, V lost 6 bases, and 7 bases had no gene match. DNA of the CDR3: TGCAGCGTGAGGACAGGGGGCGAAGGAGATACGCAGTATTTT. Translating it yields CSVRTGGEGDTQYF.

This clonotype is judged medium-sized. The CDR3 DNA is TGTGCCACCAGCAGAGCCCTGACAGGGCCAAAGACCCAGTACTTC. This translates into CATSRALTGPKTQYF. The rearrangement joins TRBV15 to TRBJ2-5; 7 nucleotides line up with TRBD1. This CDR3 region has 15 residues. Germline values: CDR1 LNHNV, CDR2 YYDKDF (reference sequence). With 1 base clipped from V and 6 bases from J, the junction kept 8 bases outside the gene matches. Using reference TRBV15 and TRBJ2-5 for the parts outside the CDR3, the full variable domain is DAMVIQNPRYQVTQFGKPVTLSCSQTLNHNVMYWYQQKSSQAPKLLFHYYDKDFNNEADTPDNFQSRRPNTSFCFLDIRSPGLGDTAMYLCATSRALTGPKTQYFGPGTRLLVL.